The 15 T cell receptor beta chains below all came from one sample that was sequenced in a study of molecular identifiers for immune sequencing clone quantification. MiXCR, applied by TCRdb to the PCR reads, yields one record per CDR3 protein. Seen here are 70,000 to 95,000 distinct CDR3 sequences, 15% to 20% observed once, and the top ten hold about 0.85%. The material sequenced was naive CD8+ T cells from blood, with Jurkat cell RNA spiked in. Subset denoted: FACS-sorted CD8+CD4-CCR7+CD45RA+ naive T cells. Receptor source: a human donor in good health. Some libraries in this study had Jurkat cell RNA spiked in.

This clonotype has a count of ten or more. The rearrangement uses TRBV14 and TRBJ2-5; 7 bases line up with TRBD2. Germline CDR1 is SGHDN and CDR2 is FVKESK. The CDR3 consists of 15 residues. V lost 6 bases to trimming and J lost 1 base; unmatched junction nucleotides: 8. The CDR3 sequence is CASSQTQRGQETQYF. The CDR3 region has the DNA TGTGCCAGCAGTCAAACCCAGCGGGGCCAAGAGACCCAGTACTTC. Based on the CDR3 plus reference TRBV14 and TRBJ2-5, the full variable domain is EAGVTQFPSHSVIEKGQTVTLRCDPISGHDNLYWYRRVMGKEIKFLLHFVKESKQDESGMPNNRFLAERTGGTYSTLKVQPAELEDSGVYFCASSQTQRGQETQYFGPGTRLLVL.

The chain recombines TRBV5-4 with TRBJ2-3, with D perhaps matching TRBD1 (5 bases). V lost 3 bases and J lost 4, with 12 bases in between. This CDR3 has 14 amino acids. Germline V lookup: CDR1 SGHNT, CDR2 YYREEE (reference sequence). CDR3 bases: TGTGCCAGCAGCTGGGGCGGTCTTCCAGATACGCAGTATTTT. It specifies CASSWGGLPDTQYF.

In the case of this clonotype: Germline and junction disagree at one end, which may indicate a read error. The genes are TRBV12-3 or TRBV12-4 and TRBJ1-1; a possible D gene is TRBD1 (6 bases). The CDR3 loop spans 15 amino acids. CDR3 residues: CASSLVRGGLAEAFF. Written as DNA, the CDR3 is TGTGCCAGCAGTTTAGTGAGAGGGGGACTCGCTGAGGCTTTCTTT.

This clonotype was recorded a few times. The CDR3 here is CASSPETGRYGYTF. In DNA, the CDR3 is TGTGCCAGCAGTCCAGAGACAGGGCGCTATGGCTACACCTTC. The chain is built from TRBV27 and TRBJ1-2; TRBD1 matches at 7 bases. The V and J ends lost 5 bases and 4 bases, in that order; junction bases with no gene match: 7. The length of the CDR3 is 14 residues. Germline assignment: CDR1 MNHEY and CDR2 SMNVEV (reference sequence).

This clonotype was counted ten times or more. The chain links TRBV4-1 to TRBJ2-7; TRBD1 matches at 12 bases. V lost 2 bases to trimming and J lost 6 bases; unmatched junction nucleotides: 8. From germline, CDR1 is MGHRA and CDR2 YSYEKL. The CDR3 has 16 residues. CDR3 sequence (DNA): TGCGCCAGCAGCCAATCCGGGACAGGGGGCTTCGGCGAGCAGTACTTC. Amino acid sequence: CASSQSGTGGFGEQYF.

The chain recombines TRBV2 with TRBJ2-3; 13 bases fit TRBD2. This CDR3 region has 16 residues. Per germline, CDR1 SNHLY and CDR2 FYNNEI. Losses at the gene ends were 6 bases for V and 7 bases for J; bases not matched to a gene: 10. Here the CDR3 reads CASRATSGGAKNTQYF. DNA for the CDR3: TGTGCCAGCAGAGCTACTAGCGGGGGGGCTAAGAATACGCAGTATTTT.

This clonotype occurred many times. V gene TRBV28 combines with J gene TRBJ2-7; the D call may be TRBD1 or TRBD2 (5 bases each). Deletions cut 5 bases from V and 7 bases from J, with 9 bases between. CDR1 MDHEN and CDR2 SYDVKM come from the germline V gene. This CDR3 contains 11 residues. The chain's CDR3 is CASSPWGEQYF. In DNA, the CDR3 is TGTGCCAGCAGTCCCTGGGGGGAGCAGTACTTC.

About this clonotype itself: The junction differs from germline at one of its ends, possibly a read error. The chain employs TRBV6-2 or TRBV6-3 and TRBJ2-7, with D possibly being TRBD1 (7 bases). This CDR3 contains 15 residues. In germline, CDR1 is MNHEY, CDR2 SVGEGT. The CDR3 reads CASSSRDRNYYKQYF. The CDR3 DNA sequence: TGTGCCAGCAGCTCGCGGGACAGAAATTACTACAAGCAGTACTTC.

The chain recombines TRBV29-1 with TRBJ2-7; weak D call: TRBD2 (7 bases). This CDR3 spans 13 amino acids. CDR1 is SQVTM, CDR2 ANQGSEA, per germline. The chain's CDR3 is CSVVPGGAYEQYF. The CDR3 region has the DNA TGCAGTGTCGTGCCGGGGGGCGCCTACGAGCAGTACTTC.

About this clonotype itself: It may be a read error: a sequence one base away is much more abundant. This chain connects TRBV20-1 to TRBJ2-5; possibly TRBD2 for D (6 bases). Germline V CDR1 and CDR2: DFQATT, SNEGSKA (reference sequence). This CDR3 is built from 15 residues. The CDR3 loop reads CSAREIGGNQETQHF. CDR3 bases: TGCAGTGCTAGAGAGATCGGCGGGAACCAAGAGACCCAGCACTTC.

This clonotype was counted at least ten times. The CDR3 bases are TGTGCCAGCAGTTTAGAAGAGACCCAGTACTTC. Translated, it gives CASSLEETQYF. The V call is TRBV28, the J call TRBJ2-5, with D unclear. CDR3 length: 11 residues. Trimming cost V 2 bases and J 3 bases, with 1 base left between them. Germline V CDR1 and CDR2: MDHEN, SYDVKM.

This clonotype occurred many times. This chain connects TRBV28 to TRBJ1-2, with 7 bases identical to TRBD1. The CDR3 is 13 residues long. J lost 6 bases, V lost 3 bases, and 4 bases had no gene match. CDR1 and CDR2 (germline): MDHEN, SYDVKM. Here the CDR3 DNA reads TGTGCCAGCAGTTTGCGTACAGGGGATGGCTACACCTTC. It is translated as CASSLRTGDGYTF.

The chain employs TRBV11-3 and TRBJ2-5; 7 bases map to TRBD1. In germline, CDR1 is SGHNT, CDR2 YENEEA. Unmatched junction bases numbered 10, after V lost 7 bases and J lost 2 bases. The length of the CDR3 is 15 residues. CDR3 amino acids: CASTPSGTVQETQYF. In nucleotides, the CDR3 is TGTGCCAGCACCCCATCCGGGACAGTTCAAGAGACCCAGTACTTC.

There are many counts of this clonotype. The rearrangement links TRBV20-1 to TRBJ2-7, with 12 bases identical to TRBD2. Germline trimming cut 1 base from V and 1 base from J; bases unmatched to any gene: 5. CDR3 size: 16 residues. The germline CDR1 and CDR2 sequences are DFQATT and SNEGSKA (reference sequence). DNA of the CDR3: TGCAGTGCTAGAGTGCTAGCGGGAGGGCTTTCCTACGAGCAGTACTTC. It specifies CSARVLAGGLSYEQYF.

The gene calls are TRBV7-9 and TRBJ1-4; the D is unclear. Germline V gene lookup returns CDR1 SEHNR and CDR2 FQNEAQ (reference sequence). The CDR3 covers 14 residues. Deletions cut 5 bases from V and 0 bases from J, with 7 bases between. In nucleotides, the CDR3 is TGTGCCAGCAGCCCCGCGGCAACTAATGAAAAACTGTTTTTT. It is translated as CASSPAATNEKLFF.